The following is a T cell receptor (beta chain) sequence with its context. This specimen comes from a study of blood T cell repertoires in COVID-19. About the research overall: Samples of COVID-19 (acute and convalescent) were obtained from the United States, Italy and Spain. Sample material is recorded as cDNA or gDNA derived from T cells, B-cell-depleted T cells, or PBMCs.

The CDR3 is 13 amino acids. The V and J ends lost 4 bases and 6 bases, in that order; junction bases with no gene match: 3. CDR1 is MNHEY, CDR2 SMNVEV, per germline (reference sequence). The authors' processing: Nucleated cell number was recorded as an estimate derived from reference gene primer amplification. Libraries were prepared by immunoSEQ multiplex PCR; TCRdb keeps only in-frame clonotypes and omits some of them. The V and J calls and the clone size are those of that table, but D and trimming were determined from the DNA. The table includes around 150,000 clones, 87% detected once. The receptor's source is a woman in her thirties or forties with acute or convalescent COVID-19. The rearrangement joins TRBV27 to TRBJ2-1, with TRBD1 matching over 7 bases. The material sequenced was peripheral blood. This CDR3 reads CASSWDSFNEQFF. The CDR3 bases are TGTGCCAGCAGTTGGGACAGTTTCAATGAGCAGTTCTTC.